A selection of T cell receptor beta chains follows, all from one sample in a study of cytomegalovirus exposure and HLA in healthy donors. Sequencing used immunoSEQ multiplex PCR; TCRdb keeps in-frame clones, though not all of them. This table has approximately 110,000 clones, around 73% appearing once. The sample consisted of PBMCs. The receptor set was obtained from a woman aged 40-49 years in good health and CMV-seropositive. CDR3s include the opening cysteine and the closing phenylalanine or tryptophan.

j_call	v_call	cdr3_aa
TRBJ1-2	TRBV7-8	CASSASPREAGGYTF
TRBJ1-2	TRBV5-1	CASSLGAGGKYGYTF
.	TRBV4-1	CASSPGGAGSSYEQYF
TRBJ2-7	TRBV6-5	CASSFRDRPTAHEQYF
TRBJ1-1	TRBV5-4	CASSQPGQGARVTEAFF
TRBJ1-6	TRBV27	CASSLQGENSPLHF
TRBJ1-5	TRBV6-5	CASSERTGRQPQHF
TRBJ2-5	TRBV29-1	CSVEGLAGAETQYF
TRBJ2-2	TRBV27	CASRLAGNTGELFF
TRBJ2-3	TRBV2	CASSDERTSTDTQYF
TRBJ1-1	TRBV5-1	CASSPGRTNTEAFF
TRBJ2-5	TRBV29-1	CSVEPHGTLDRLYQETQYF
TRBJ1-6	TRBV5-1	CASSYRAGGNANSPLHF
TRBJ2-5	TRBV4-1	CASSQTGLAGGLAETQYF
TRBJ1-2	TRBV7-9	CASSAQGTNYGYTF
TRBJ2-5	TRBV16	CASSQSPQQGYQETQYF
TRBJ1-3	TRBV14	CASSQVGTGRPGNTIYF
TRBJ1-1	TRBV5-1	CASSLDIGTTEAFF
TRBJ1-4	TRBV7-9	CASGLSGANEKLFF
TRBJ2-3	TRBV5-1	CASSFGRGYTDTQYF
TRBJ1-6	TRBV4-3	CASSQVPFSEGQGDSPLHF
TRBJ2-1	TRBV7-2	CASSLERGSYNEQFF
TRBJ2-4	TRBV15	CATSAGREGLFQYF
TRBJ2-7	TRBV4-1	CASSQAGGASYEQYF
TRBJ1-6	TRBV18	CASSPAGGSSPLHF
TRBJ2-2	TRBV5-1	CASSLAQITGELFF
TRBJ1-3	TRBV7-2	CASSKFRSSGNTIYF
TRBJ1-2	TRBV18	CASSDDRVYGYTF
TRBJ2-7	TRBV7-2	CASSKGQGGTYEQYF
TRBJ2-3	TRBV7-2	CASSKDRDHTQYF
TRBJ1-6	TRBV28	CASSYTPDSVGSPLHF
TRBJ2-3	TRBV4-1	CASSQDGAPYDTDTQYF
TRBJ2-1	TRBV9	CASSVESGVYNEQFF
TRBJ1-3	TRBV6-1	CASTIEEGNTIYF
TRBJ2-1	TRBV5-1	CASSLGAGSDEQFF
TRBJ2-3	TRBV5-1	CASSDVQGADTQYF
TRBJ2-7	TRBV5-4	CASSLARGNEQYF
TRBJ2-3	TRBV7-9	CASSDTRTGEDTQYF
TRBJ2-3	TRBV7-3	CASSTIGTDTQYF
TRBJ1-5	TRBV2	CASSHRQYSNQPQHF